The T cell receptor beta chain described here comes from a study of blood T cell repertoires in COVID-19. Turning to the study itself: Acute and convalescent COVID-19 specimens originated in the United States, Italy and Spain.

CDR3 length equals 16 residues. Unmatched junction bases numbered 8, after V lost 2 bases and J lost 5 bases. Germline CDR1 reads MNHEY; CDR2 reads SVGEGT. Clones were sequenced by immunoSEQ multiplex PCR, and TCRdb holds only the in-frame ones, with some missing. The table shows 55,000 to 75,000 clones, with roughly 81% occurring only once. Sample: peripheral blood. This rearrangement joins TRBV6-2 or TRBV6-3 to TRBJ2-1; TRBD2 agrees at 8 bases. This clonotype was obtained from an elderly man with acute or convalescent COVID-19. CDR3 in amino acids: CASSYRVSGSHNEQFF. The CDR3 nucleotides read TGTGCCAGCAGTTACAGGGTCAGCGGGAGCCACAATGAGCAGTTCTTC.